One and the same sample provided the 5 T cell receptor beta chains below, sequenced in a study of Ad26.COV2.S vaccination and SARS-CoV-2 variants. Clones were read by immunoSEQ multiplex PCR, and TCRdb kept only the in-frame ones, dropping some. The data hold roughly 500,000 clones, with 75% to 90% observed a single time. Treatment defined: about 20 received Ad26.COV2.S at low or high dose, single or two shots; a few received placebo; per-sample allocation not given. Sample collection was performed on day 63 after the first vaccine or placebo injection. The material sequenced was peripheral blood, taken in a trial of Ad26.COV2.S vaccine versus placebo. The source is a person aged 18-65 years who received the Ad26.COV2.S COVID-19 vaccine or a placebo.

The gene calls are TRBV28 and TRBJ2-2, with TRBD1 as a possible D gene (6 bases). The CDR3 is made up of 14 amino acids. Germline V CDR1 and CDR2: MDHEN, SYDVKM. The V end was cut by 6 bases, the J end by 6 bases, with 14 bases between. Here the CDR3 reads CASRLQGKAGELFF. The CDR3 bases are TGTGCCAGCAGGCTACAGGGAAAGGCCGGGGAGCTGTTTTTT.

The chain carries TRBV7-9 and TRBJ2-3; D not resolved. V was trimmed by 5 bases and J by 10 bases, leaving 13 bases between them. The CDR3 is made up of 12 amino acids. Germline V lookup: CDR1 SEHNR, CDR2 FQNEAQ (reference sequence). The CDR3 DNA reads TGTGCCAGCAGCCCCTGGCTAGTAGCGCAGTATTTT. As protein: CASSPWLVAQYF.

CDR3 sequence (DNA): TGTGCCAGCAGCTTACAGGGGGCGGCCTACAATGAGCAGTTCTTC. Residues: CASSLQGAAYNEQFF. This chain uses TRBV7-2 with TRBJ2-1; TRBD1 aligns across 8 bases. Germline V CDR1 and CDR2: SGHTA, FQGNSA. J was trimmed by 2 bases and V by 2 bases; bases with no gene match: 2. The CDR3 contains 15 residues.

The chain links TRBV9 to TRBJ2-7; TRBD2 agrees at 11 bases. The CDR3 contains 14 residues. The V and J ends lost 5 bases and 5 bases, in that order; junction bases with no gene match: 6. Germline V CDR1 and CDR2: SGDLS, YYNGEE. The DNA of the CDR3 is TGTGCCAGCAGTGACACTAGCGGGGGAGACGAGCAGTACTTC. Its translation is CASSDTSGGDEQYF.

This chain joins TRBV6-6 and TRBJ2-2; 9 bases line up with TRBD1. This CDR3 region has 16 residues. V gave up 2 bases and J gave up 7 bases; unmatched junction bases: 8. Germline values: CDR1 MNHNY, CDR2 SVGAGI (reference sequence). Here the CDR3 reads CASSYPGTGWGGELFF. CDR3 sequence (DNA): TGTGCCAGCAGTTACCCCGGGACAGGGTGGGGCGGGGAGCTGTTTTTT.